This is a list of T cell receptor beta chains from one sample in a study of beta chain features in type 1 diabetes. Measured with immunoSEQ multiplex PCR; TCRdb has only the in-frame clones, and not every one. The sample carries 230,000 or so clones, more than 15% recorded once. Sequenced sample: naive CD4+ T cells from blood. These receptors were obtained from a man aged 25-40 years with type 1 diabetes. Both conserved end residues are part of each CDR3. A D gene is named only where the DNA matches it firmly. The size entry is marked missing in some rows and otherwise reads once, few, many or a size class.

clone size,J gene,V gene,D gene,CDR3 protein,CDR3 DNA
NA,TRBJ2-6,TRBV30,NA,CAWSGTGANVLTF,TGTGCCTGGAGTGGCACTGGGGCCAACGTCCTGACTTTC
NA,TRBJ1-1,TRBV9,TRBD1,CASSVGDRDYTEAFF,TGTGCCAGCAGCGTAGGGGACAGGGACTACACTGAAGCTTTCTTT
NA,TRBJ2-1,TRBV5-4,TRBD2,CASSLTSESYNEQFF,TGTGCCAGCAGCTTGACTAGCGAGTCCTACAATGAGCAGTTCTTC
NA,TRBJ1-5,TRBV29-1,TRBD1,CSATQGAGGNQPQHF,TGCAGCGCTACCCAGGGGGCAGGGGGCAATCAGCCCCAGCATTTT
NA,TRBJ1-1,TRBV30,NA,CAWSGMGNTEAFF,TGTGCCTGGAGTGGTATGGGGAACACTGAAGCTTTCTTT
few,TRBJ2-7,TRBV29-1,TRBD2,CSVEGMLAGGYEQYF,TGCAGCGTTGAAGGTATGCTAGCGGGAGGCTACGAGCAGTACTTC
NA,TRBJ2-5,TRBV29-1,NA,CSVVGPGQETQYF,TGCAGCGTTGTGGGTCCAGGGCAAGAGACCCAGTACTTC
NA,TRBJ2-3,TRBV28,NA,CASSYRDLQYF,TGTGCCAGCAGTTACCGGGACCTGCAGTATTTT
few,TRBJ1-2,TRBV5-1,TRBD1,CASSLGQGDGYTF,TGCGCCAGCAGCCTGGGACAGGGAGATGGCTACACCTTC
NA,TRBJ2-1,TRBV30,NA,CAWSTGGGYNEQFF,TGTGCCTGGAGTACCGGCGGAGGCTACAATGAGCAGTTCTTC
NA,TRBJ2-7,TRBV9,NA,CASSVASGTYEQYF,TGTGCCAGCAGCGTAGCAAGCGGAACCTACGAGCAGTACTTC
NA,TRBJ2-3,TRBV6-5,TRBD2,CASSPGTSGRDTQYF,TGTGCCAGCAGTCCCGGGACTAGCGGGAGGGATACGCAGTATTTT
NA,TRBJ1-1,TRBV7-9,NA,CASGPTGYTEAFF,TGTGCCAGCGGCCCGACGGGGTACACTGAAGCTTTCTTT
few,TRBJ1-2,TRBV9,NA,CASSSWGGDGYTF,TGTGCCAGCAGCTCCTGGGGAGGGGATGGCTACACCTTC
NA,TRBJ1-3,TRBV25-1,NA,CASSSLTESGNTIYF,TGTGCCAGCAGTAGCCTTACAGAATCTGGAAACACCATATATTTT
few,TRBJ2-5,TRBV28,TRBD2,CASSFTSGTQETQYF,TGTGCCAGCAGTTTTACTAGCGGGACTCAAGAGACCCAGTACTTC
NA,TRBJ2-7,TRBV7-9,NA,CASSLEAGEQYF,TGTGCCAGCAGCTTAGAGGCGGGAGAGCAGTACTTC
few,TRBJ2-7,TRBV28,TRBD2,CASRVTSGTYEQYF,TGTGCCAGCAGGGTGACTAGCGGGACCTACGAGCAGTACTTC
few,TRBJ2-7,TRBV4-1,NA,CASSQDPQVRGHEQYF,TGCGCCAGCAGCCAAGACCCTCAGGTCCGCGGGCACGAGCAGTACTTC
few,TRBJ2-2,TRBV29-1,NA,CSVEVRDGNTGELFF,TGCAGCGTTGAAGTCCGGGACGGAAACACCGGGGAGCTGTTTTTT
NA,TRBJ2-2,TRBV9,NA,CASSVEATNTGELFF,TGTGCCAGCAGCGTTGAGGCGACGAACACCGGGGAGCTGTTTTTT
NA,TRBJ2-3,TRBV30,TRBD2,CAWSVGLVGATDTQYF,TGTGCCTGGAGTGTAGGACTAGTAGGAGCAACAGATACGCAGTATTTT
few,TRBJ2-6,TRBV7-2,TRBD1,CASSLGYRGYRSGANVLTF,TGTGCCAGCAGCTTAGGGTACAGGGGATACCGCTCTGGGGCCAACGTCCTGACTTTC
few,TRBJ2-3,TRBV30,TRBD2,CAWARAGGYTDTQYF,TGTGCCTGGGCCCGAGCGGGAGGGTACACAGATACGCAGTATTTT
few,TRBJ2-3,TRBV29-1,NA,CSVAPQGRRALGQYF,TGCAGCGTTGCCCCACAGGGAAGAAGAGCCCTTGGGCAGTATTTT
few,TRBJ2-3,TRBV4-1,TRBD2,CASSRTSGRAGTDTQYF,TGCGCCAGCAGCCGTACTAGCGGGAGGGCCGGAACAGATACGCAGTATTTT
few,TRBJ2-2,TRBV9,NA,CASSVAGGDTGELFF,TGTGCCAGCAGCGTAGCGGGGGGCGACACCGGGGAGCTGTTTTTT
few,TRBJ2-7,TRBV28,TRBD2,CASSGTSFGEQYF,TGTGCCAGCAGTGGGACTAGTTTCGGCGAGCAGTACTTC
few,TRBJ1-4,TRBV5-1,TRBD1,CASSSGTGNEKLFF,TGCGCCAGCAGCTCCGGGACAGGGAATGAAAAACTGTTTTTT
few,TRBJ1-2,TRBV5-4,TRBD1,CATFDRAGYTF,TGTGCCACCTTCGACAGGGCTGGCTACACCTTC
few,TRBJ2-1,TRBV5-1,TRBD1,CASSEGTGRGDEQFF,TGCGCCAGCAGCGAAGGGACAGGGAGAGGCGATGAGCAGTTCTTC
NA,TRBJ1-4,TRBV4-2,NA,CASSGSRPTNEKLFF,TGTGCCAGCAGCGGCAGTCGACCAACTAATGAAAAACTGTTTTTT
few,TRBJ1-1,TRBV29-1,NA,CSVVRGNTEAFF,TGCAGCGTTGTCCGGGGTAACACTGAAGCTTTCTTT
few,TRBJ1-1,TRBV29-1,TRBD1,CSVGQDTSNTEAFF,TGCAGCGTCGGACAGGACACCTCGAACACTGAAGCTTTCTTT
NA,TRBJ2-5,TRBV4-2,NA,CASSQDLTVQETQYF,TGTGCCAGCAGCCAAGATCTAACGGTTCAAGAGACCCAGTACTTC
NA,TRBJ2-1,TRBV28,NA,CASRLSRPEGEQFF,TGTGCCAGCAGACTCTCAAGGCCCGAAGGTGAGCAGTTCTTC
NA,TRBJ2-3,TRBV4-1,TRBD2,CASSHLKTSGRITDTQYF,TGCGCCAGCAGCCACCTGAAGACTAGCGGGAGGATCACAGATACGCAGTATTTT
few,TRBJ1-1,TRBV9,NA,CASSANPNTEAFF,TGTGCCAGCAGCGCCAACCCGAACACTGAAGCTTTCTTT
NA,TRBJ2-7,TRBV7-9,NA,CASSLGRDEQYF,TGTGCCAGCAGCTTGGGCCGGGACGAGCAGTACTTC
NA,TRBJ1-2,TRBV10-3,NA,CATAPLGDGYTF,TGTGCCACCGCGCCCCTCGGGGATGGCTACACCTTC
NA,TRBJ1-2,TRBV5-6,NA,CASSTASRGYTF,TGTGCCAGCAGCACCGCATCCCGAGGCTACACCTTC
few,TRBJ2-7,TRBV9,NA,CASSVGLSGYEQYF,TGTGCCAGCAGCGTAGGCCTGAGTGGGTACGAGCAGTACTTC
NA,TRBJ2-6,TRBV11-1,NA,CASRVWGTGANVLTF,TGTGCCAGCAGGGTTTGGGGGACTGGGGCCAACGTCCTGACTTTC
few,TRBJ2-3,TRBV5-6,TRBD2,CASSSLADSTDTQYF,TGTGCCAGCAGCTCACTAGCGGATAGCACAGATACGCAGTATTTT
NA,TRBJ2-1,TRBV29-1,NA,CSPTGDEQINNEQFF,TGCAGCCCAACCGGGGACGAGCAAATAAACAATGAGCAGTTCTTC
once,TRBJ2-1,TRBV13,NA,CASSLVGYNEQFF,TGTGCCAGCAGCTTAGTAGGCTACAATGAGCAGTTCTTC
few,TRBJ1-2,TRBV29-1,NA,CSVEDGYTF,TGCAGCGTTGAGGATGGCTACACCTTC
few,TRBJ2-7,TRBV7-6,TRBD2,CASSSTSGQREQYF,TGTGCCAGCAGCTCGACTAGCGGCCAAAGGGAGCAGTACTTC
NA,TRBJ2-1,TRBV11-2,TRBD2,CASSLESGRYNEQFF,TGTGCCAGCAGCTTAGAGAGCGGGAGGTACAATGAGCAGTTCTTC
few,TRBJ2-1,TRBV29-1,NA,CSSQVGPSYNEQFF,TGCAGCTCCCAGGTGGGACCCTCCTACAATGAGCAGTTCTTC
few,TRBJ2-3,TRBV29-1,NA,CSGNRGTDTQYF,TGCAGCGGAAACAGGGGCACAGATACGCAGTATTTT
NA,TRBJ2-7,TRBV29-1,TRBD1,CSVETGARVYEQYF,TGCAGCGTTGAAACAGGGGCTCGGGTCTACGAGCAGTACTTC
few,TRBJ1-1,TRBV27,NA,CAIRRKAFF,TGTGCCATCAGGAGGAAAGCTTTCTTT